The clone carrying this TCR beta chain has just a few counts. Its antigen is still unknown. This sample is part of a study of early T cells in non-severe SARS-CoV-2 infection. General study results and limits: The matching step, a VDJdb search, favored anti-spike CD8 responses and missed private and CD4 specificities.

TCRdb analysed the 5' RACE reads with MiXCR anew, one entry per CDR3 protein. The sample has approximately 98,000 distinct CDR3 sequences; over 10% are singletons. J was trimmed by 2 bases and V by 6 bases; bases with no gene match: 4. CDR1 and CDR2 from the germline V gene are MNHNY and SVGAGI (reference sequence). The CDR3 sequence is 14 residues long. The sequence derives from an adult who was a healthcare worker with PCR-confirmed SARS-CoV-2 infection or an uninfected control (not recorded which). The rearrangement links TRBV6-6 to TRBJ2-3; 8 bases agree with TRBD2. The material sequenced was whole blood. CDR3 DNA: TGTGCCAGCAGGGAAGCGGGGGCCACAGATACGCAGTATTTT. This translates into CASREAGATDTQYF.